This T cell receptor (beta chain) emerged from a study of T cell repertoires in cytomegalovirus infection. Study summary: Both a matching HLA type and CMV infection were indicated by public TCR beta signatures. Study observations and caveats: Cumulative public TCR beta family frequency identified carriers of CMV plus the relevant HLA.

TCRdb processed the reads anew with MiXCR; each CDR3 protein has one entry. This sample has about 740,000 distinct CDR3 sequences; under 40% occur once, and the top ten carry around 2.8%. Losses at the gene ends were 5 bases for V and 3 bases for J; bases not matched to a gene: 19. CDR1 is SGHVS, CDR2 FNYEAQ, per germline. This CDR3 region has 19 residues. A note on this clonotype: Its antigen remains unidentified.

The specimen was PBMCs. This clonotype was obtained from a human donor in good health (CMV status not recorded). Some clones in this sample may be carry-over from other donors' samples. V and J are TRBV7-6 and TRBJ1-1; 9 nucleotides agree with TRBD1. The CDR3 loop is CASSTRSKSGTGPYTEAFF. CDR3 DNA: TGTGCCAGCAGCACTAGGTCAAAATCCGGGACAGGGCCGTACACTGAAGCTTTCTTT.